This is a list of T cell receptor beta chains from one sample in a study of blood T cells in healthy people across ages. One entry per CDR3 protein, called by TCRdb with MiXCR from the 5' RACE reads. Of 790,000 or so distinct CDR3 sequences in the sample, about 45% were seen once. Source material: blood. The receptors stem from a man older than 75 in good health. Both conserved end residues are part of each CDR3. The order of the fields is clone size, D gene, V gene, J gene, CDR3 length, CDR3 protein, CDR3 DNA. A D gene is named only where the DNA matches it firmly. Only part of the rows carry a size: once, few, many, or a class if the clone is expanded.

clone size: .
D gene: .
V gene: TRBV25-1
J gene: TRBJ2-3
CDR3 length: 17
CDR3 protein: CASSEWLIGNSTDTQYF
CDR3 DNA: TGTGCCAGCAGTGAATGGCTAATAGGGAACTCCACAGATACGCAGTATTTT

clone size: .
D gene: .
V gene: TRBV5-6
J gene: TRBJ2-1
CDR3 length: 15
CDR3 protein: CASSYVMYRKDEQFF
CDR3 DNA: TGTGCCAGCAGCTATGTTATGTACAGGAAAGACGAGCAGTTCTTC

clone size: many
D gene: .
V gene: TRBV29-1
J gene: TRBJ2-1
CDR3 length: 13
CDR3 protein: CSVEDGERNEQFF
CDR3 DNA: TGCAGCGTTGAAGACGGGGAAAGGAATGAGCAGTTCTTC

clone size: .
D gene: TRBD2
V gene: TRBV20-1
J gene: TRBJ2-7
CDR3 length: 13
CDR3 protein: CSAAGTRTYEQYF
CDR3 DNA: TGCAGTGCCGCCGGGACTAGAACCTACGAGCAGTACTTC

clone size: many
D gene: .
V gene: TRBV9
J gene: TRBJ1-2
CDR3 length: 10
CDR3 protein: CASSHYGYTF
CDR3 DNA: TGTGCCAGCAGCCACTATGGCTACACCTTC

clone size: many
D gene: .
V gene: TRBV20-1
J gene: TRBJ1-1
CDR3 length: 13
CDR3 protein: CSFPPPGRVEAFF
CDR3 DNA: TGCAGTTTTCCCCCCCCGGGGAGGGTTGAAGCTTTCTTT

clone size: .
D gene: TRBD2
V gene: TRBV29-1
J gene: TRBJ2-1
CDR3 length: 15
CDR3 protein: CGVVSGRSSYNEQFF
CDR3 DNA: TGCGGCGTTGTAAGCGGGAGAAGCTCCTACAATGAGCAGTTCTTC

clone size: many
D gene: TRBD1
V gene: TRBV7-3
J gene: TRBJ1-1
CDR3 length: 14
CDR3 protein: CASGTGAGNTEAFF
CDR3 DNA: TGTGCCAGCGGGACAGGGGCCGGGAACACTGAAGCTTTCTTT

clone size: many
D gene: TRBD2
V gene: TRBV20-1
J gene: TRBJ2-7
CDR3 length: 13
CDR3 protein: CSAPKGGSREQYF
CDR3 DNA: TGCAGTGCCCCCAAGGGCGGGAGTCGCGAGCAGTACTTC

clone size: .
D gene: TRBD1
V gene: TRBV3-1
J gene: TRBJ1-4
CDR3 length: 14
CDR3 protein: CASTTTGGHEKLFF
CDR3 DNA: TGTGCCAGCACTACGACAGGGGGCCATGAAAAACTGTTTTTT

clone size: few
D gene: .
V gene: TRBV29-1
J gene: TRBJ1-1
CDR3 length: 14
CDR3 protein: CSVPSGPINTEAFF
CDR3 DNA: TGCAGCGTTCCATCGGGACCGATCAACACTGAAGCTTTCTTT

clone size: once
D gene: .
V gene: TRBV6-1
J gene: TRBJ1-6
CDR3 length: 16
CDR3 protein: CASSARTVSYNSPLHF
CDR3 DNA: TGTGCCAGCAGTGCTCGGACAGTCTCCTATAATTCACCCCTCCACTTT

clone size: .
D gene: TRBD2
V gene: TRBV3-1
J gene: TRBJ2-5
CDR3 length: 15
CDR3 protein: CASSQEMGLAGEEYF
CDR3 DNA: TGTGCCAGCAGCCAAGAGATGGGACTAGCGGGGGAAGAGTACTTC

clone size: few
D gene: TRBD2
V gene: TRBV20-1
J gene: TRBJ2-3
CDR3 length: 14
CDR3 protein: CSARGDYLTDTQYF
CDR3 DNA: TGCAGTGCTAGGGGGGACTACCTCACAGATACGCAGTATTTT

clone size: once
D gene: .
V gene: TRBV20-1
J gene: TRBJ2-1
CDR3 length: 14
CDR3 protein: CSAQRGAPYNEQFF
CDR3 DNA: TGCAGTGCCCAGAGGGGGGCCCCATACAATGAGCAGTTCTTC

clone size: .
D gene: .
V gene: TRBV21-1
J gene: TRBJ2-7
CDR3 length: 15
CDR3 protein: CASSKLAQGGYEQYF
CDR3 DNA: TGTGCCAGCAGCAAACTAGCCCAGGGTGGGTACGAGCAGTACTTC

clone size: .
D gene: .
V gene: TRBV7-8
J gene: TRBJ2-2
CDR3 length: 15
CDR3 protein: CASSRKGANTGELFF
CDR3 DNA: TGTGCCAGCAGTCGAAAGGGGGCGAACACCGGGGAGCTGTTTTTT

clone size: few
D gene: .
V gene: TRBV29-1
J gene: TRBJ2-1
CDR3 length: 10
CDR3 protein: CSVPGGEQFF
CDR3 DNA: TGCAGCGTCCCCGGGGGTGAGCAGTTCTTC

clone size: .
D gene: TRBD2
V gene: TRBV5-1
J gene: TRBJ2-7
CDR3 length: 16
CDR3 protein: CASSLMGTSGTYEQYF
CDR3 DNA: TGCGCCAGCAGCTTGATGGGGACTAGCGGGACCTACGAGCAGTACTTC

clone size: .
D gene: .
V gene: TRBV2
J gene: TRBJ2-3
CDR3 length: 15
CDR3 protein: CASTRDRGSTDTQYF
CDR3 DNA: TGTGCCAGCACTAGAGATCGGGGCAGCACAGATACGCAGTATTTT

clone size: .
D gene: .
V gene: TRBV29-1
J gene: TRBJ2-5
CDR3 length: 14
CDR3 protein: CSVASLGPQETQYF
CDR3 DNA: TGCAGCGTTGCTTCTCTAGGGCCCCAAGAGACCCAGTACTTC

clone size: .
D gene: TRBD2
V gene: TRBV12-3/TRBV12-4
J gene: TRBJ2-1
CDR3 length: 17
CDR3 protein: CASSPWTSGIAYNGQFF
CDR3 DNA: TGTGCCAGCAGTCCTTGGACTAGCGGGATTGCCTACAATGGGCAGTTCTTC

clone size: few
D gene: TRBD1
V gene: TRBV29-1
J gene: TRBJ2-1
CDR3 length: 13
CDR3 protein: CSSRQGAWNEQFF
CDR3 DNA: TGCAGCTCGAGACAGGGGGCATGGAATGAGCAGTTCTTC

clone size: .
D gene: TRBD2
V gene: TRBV20-1
J gene: TRBJ2-3
CDR3 length: 15
CDR3 protein: CSAREGLAGAFAQYF
CDR3 DNA: TGCAGTGCTAGAGAAGGGCTAGCGGGGGCTTTTGCGCAGTATTTT

clone size: few
D gene: .
V gene: TRBV9
J gene: TRBJ2-1
CDR3 length: 13
CDR3 protein: CASSAQGFSKQFF
CDR3 DNA: TGTGCCAGCAGCGCCCAGGGTTTCTCGAAGCAGTTCTTC

clone size: .
D gene: .
V gene: TRBV3-1
J gene: TRBJ2-5
CDR3 length: 15
CDR3 protein: CASSQIPRTQETQYF
CDR3 DNA: TGTGCCAGCAGCCAGATCCCGAGAACTCAGGAGACCCAGTACTTC

clone size: .
D gene: .
V gene: TRBV11-2
J gene: TRBJ1-2
CDR3 length: 15
CDR3 protein: CASRDLDRWYYGYTF
CDR3 DNA: TGTGCCAGCAGGGACTTGGACAGATGGTACTATGGCTACACCTTC

clone size: .
D gene: .
V gene: TRBV18
J gene: TRBJ1-1
CDR3 length: 14
CDR3 protein: CASSTGPRNTEAFF
CDR3 DNA: TGTGCCAGCTCGACAGGCCCACGGAACACTGAAGCTTTCTTT

clone size: .
D gene: .
V gene: TRBV10-3
J gene: TRBJ2-5
CDR3 length: 14
CDR3 protein: CAISTGTGRETQYF
CDR3 DNA: TGTGCCATCAGTACTGGGACTGGCAGGGAGACCCAGTACTTC

clone size: few
D gene: TRBD1
V gene: TRBV2
J gene: TRBJ2-6
CDR3 length: 18
CDR3 protein: CASNSLRDRGVGANVLTF
CDR3 DNA: TGTGCCAGCAATTCCCTCCGGGACAGGGGGGTTGGGGCCAACGTCCTGACTTTC

clone size: .
D gene: TRBD1
V gene: TRBV3-1
J gene: TRBJ2-7
CDR3 length: 15
CDR3 protein: CTSSWRGTGVREQYF
CDR3 DNA: TGTACCAGCAGCTGGCGCGGGACAGGGGTACGCGAGCAGTACTTC

clone size: many
D gene: .
V gene: TRBV4-3
J gene: TRBJ2-1
CDR3 length: 13
CDR3 protein: CASSQDPKDEQFF
CDR3 DNA: TGCGCCAGCAGCCAAGATCCCAAAGATGAGCAGTTCTTC